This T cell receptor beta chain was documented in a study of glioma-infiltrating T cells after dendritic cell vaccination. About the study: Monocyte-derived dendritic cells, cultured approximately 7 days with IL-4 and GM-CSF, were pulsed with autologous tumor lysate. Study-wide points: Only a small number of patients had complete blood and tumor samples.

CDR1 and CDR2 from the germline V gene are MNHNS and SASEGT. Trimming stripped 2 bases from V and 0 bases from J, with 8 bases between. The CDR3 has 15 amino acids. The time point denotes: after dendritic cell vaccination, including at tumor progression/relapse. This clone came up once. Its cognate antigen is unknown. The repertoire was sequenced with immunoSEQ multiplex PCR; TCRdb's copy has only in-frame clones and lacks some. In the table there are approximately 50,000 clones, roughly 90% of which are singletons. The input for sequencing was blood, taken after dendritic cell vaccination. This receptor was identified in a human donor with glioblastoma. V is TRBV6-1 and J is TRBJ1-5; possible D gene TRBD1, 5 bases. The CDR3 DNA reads TGTGCCAGCAGTGAATTCAGGGCTAGCAATCAGCCCCAGCATTTT. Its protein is CASSEFRASNQPQHF.